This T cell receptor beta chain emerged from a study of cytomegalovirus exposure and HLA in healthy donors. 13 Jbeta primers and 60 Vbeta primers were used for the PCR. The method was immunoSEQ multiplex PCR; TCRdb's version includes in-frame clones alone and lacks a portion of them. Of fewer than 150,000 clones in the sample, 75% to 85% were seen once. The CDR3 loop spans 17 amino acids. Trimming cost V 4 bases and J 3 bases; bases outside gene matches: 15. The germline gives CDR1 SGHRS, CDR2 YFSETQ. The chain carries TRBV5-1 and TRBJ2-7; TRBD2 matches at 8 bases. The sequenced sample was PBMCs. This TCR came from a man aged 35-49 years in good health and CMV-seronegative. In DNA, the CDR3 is TGCGCCAGCAGCGCCGGGGGGGAGCTGCCTCGGCACTACGAGCAGTACTTC. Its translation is CASSAGGELPRHYEQYF.